These 32 T cell receptor beta chains originate from one sample sequenced in a study of sequential checkpoint blockade in melanoma. The table came from immunoSEQ multiplex PCR; TCRdb's copy has only in-frame clones and leaves some out. The sample holds 13,000 or so clones, around 20% seen once. Treatment of the sample: randomized to nivolumab then ipilimumab (arm A) or the reverse (arm B). Sequencing used tumor tissue (inferred from file names), obtained from a patient given nivolumab and ipilimumab in sequence. These receptors were taken from a human donor with melanoma.

The sample holds many counts of this clone. This chain connects TRBV9 to TRBJ2-3; tentatively, D is TRBD2 (5 bases). Looked up from germline, CDR1 is SGDLS and CDR2 is YYNGEE. V was trimmed by 0 bases and J by 0 bases, leaving 5 bases between them. This CDR3 has 14 residues. CDR3 sequence: CASSVGGSTDTQYF. The CDR3 nucleotides are TGTGCCAGCAGCGTAGGAGGGAGCACAGATACGCAGTATTTT.

This clone was detected a few times. V and J are TRBV19 and TRBJ1-5; no clear D gene. Per germline, CDR1 LNHDA and CDR2 SQIVND (reference sequence). Between the trimmed V and J ends, which lost 5 bases and 1 base, there was a span of 12 bases. This CDR3 contains 15 residues. The CDR3 region has the DNA TGTGCCAGTAGTTGGGGTTCCCTGAGCAATCAGCCCCAGCATTTT. The encoded protein is CASSWGSLSNQPQHF. Filled out from reference TRBV19 and TRBJ1-5, the complete variable domain reads DGGITQSPKYLFRKEGQNVTLSCEQNLNHDAMYWYRQDPGQGLRLIYYSQIVNDFQKGDIAEGYSVSREKKESFPLTVTSAQKNPTAFYLCASSWGSLSNQPQHFGDGTRLSIL.

Details on this clone: A read error may account for a junction end that differs from germline. This chain connects TRBV19 to TRBJ2-2, with D possibly matching TRBD1 (6 bases). Germline V CDR1 and CDR2: LNHDA, SQIVND (reference sequence). The CDR3 consists of 16 residues. The CDR3 region is CASSIVGRGNPGELFF. DNA for the CDR3: TGTGCCAGTAGTATAGTAGGAAGGGGGAACCCCGGGGAGCTGTTTTTT.

CDR3 nucleotide sequence: TGTGCCAGCAGCCCCCGCCCGGGGGCCTTGGGTGGCTACACCTTC. This codes for CASSPRPGALGGYTF. The V call is TRBV11-3, the J call TRBJ1-2, with a possible D match to TRBD1 (6 bases). This CDR3 is built from 15 residues. V was shortened by 5 bases and J by 7 bases, with 20 bases between the two germline ends. Germline-derived CDR1 and CDR2 are SGHNT and YENEEA.

The rearrangement joins TRBV12-5 to TRBJ2-1; TRBD2 agrees at 11 bases. Germline V gene data show CDR1 as LGHNT and CDR2 as FRNRAP. Losses at the gene ends were 6 bases for V and 3 bases for J; bases not matched to a gene: 4. This CDR3 has 15 amino acids. For the CDR3, the DNA is TGTGCTAGTGGAATAACTAGCGGGGGCTACAATGAGCAGTTCTTC. Amino acids: CASGITSGGYNEQFF.

This rearrangement joins TRBV11-3 to TRBJ2-1, with D perhaps matching TRBD1 (6 bases). With 6 bases removed from V and 2 bases from J, the gap between germline ends came to 14 bases. The CDR3 loop spans 15 amino acids. Germline V CDR1 and CDR2: SGHNT, YENEEA. This CDR3 is CASSAGAAAYNEQFF. For the CDR3, the DNA is TGTGCCAGCAGTGCAGGGGCCGCCGCCTACAATGAGCAGTTCTTC.

A single count supports this clone. The chain has TRBV19 and TRBJ2-7, with 9 nucleotides matching TRBD1. Germline values: CDR1 LNHDA, CDR2 SQIVND (reference sequence). This CDR3 region has 15 residues. V was clipped by 5 bases and J by 7 bases; unmatched bases: 12. This CDR3 is CASSPQGAASIEQYF. The DNA for the CDR3 is TGTGCCAGTAGTCCACAGGGGGCAGCGTCGATTGAGCAGTACTTC. Full variable domain (missing parts from reference TRBV19 and TRBJ2-7): DGGITQSPKYLFRKEGQNVTLSCEQNLNHDAMYWYRQDPGQGLRLIYYSQIVNDFQKGDIAEGYSVSREKKESFPLTVTSAQKNPTAFYLCASSPQGAASIEQYFGPGTRLTVT.

This clone has at least ten counts. The rearrangement links TRBV6-8 to TRBJ2-7, with 14 bases fitting TRBD2. The J segment lost 1 base and the V segment lost 8 bases, leaving 4 bases of the junction unmatched. Germline CDR1 MNHGY, CDR2 SAAAGT. CDR3 size: 15 residues. This chain's CDR3 is CASRGLAGGSYEQYF. The CDR3 DNA reads as TGTGCCAGCCGAGGACTAGCGGGGGGTTCCTACGAGCAGTACTTC.

This clone has only a few counts. The V and J genes are TRBV7-6 and TRBJ2-7, with D perhaps matching TRBD1 (5 bases). The V gene's germline CDR1 is SGHVS and CDR2 FNYEAQ. Trimming removed 1 base at V and 9 bases at J, with 19 bases between. The CDR3 runs 15 residues. CDR3 DNA sequence: TGTGCCAGCAGCTTAGTTTCAGGTACGGAGACAGTGCAGTACTTC. Its translation: CASSLVSGTETVQYF.

In this sample, this clone turned up a few times. This chain uses TRBV9 with TRBJ2-5; TRBD1 agrees at 7 bases. CDR3 length equals 14 residues. J lost 5 bases, V lost 2 bases, and 6 bases had no gene match. Germline assignment: CDR1 SGDLS and CDR2 YYNGEE. In DNA form, the CDR3 reads TGTGCCAGCAGCGTGGGGGACAGAGGGGAGACCCAGTACTTC. Protein: CASSVGDRGETQYF.

This clone turned up a few times. V gene TRBV6-8 combines with J gene TRBJ2-2, with 8 positions matching TRBD1. Germline V gene data show CDR1 as MNHGY and CDR2 as SAAAGT. The CDR3 is made up of 17 amino acids. Germline trimming cut 0 bases from V and 4 bases from J; bases unmatched to any gene: 7. The CDR3 is CASSYSRRGTGTGELFF. CDR3 coding DNA: TGTGCCAGCAGTTACTCGAGACGGGGGACAGGCACCGGGGAGCTGTTTTTT.

This rearrangement joins TRBV19 to TRBJ2-3; weak D call: TRBD1 (5 bases). The CDR3 extends over 14 amino acids. The germline gives CDR1 LNHDA, CDR2 SQIVND (reference sequence). V lost 5 bases to trimming and J lost 2 bases, with 11 bases between them. The CDR3 nucleotides are TGTGCCAGTAGTCCACAGGTACTCACAGATACGCAGTATTTT. Translation gives CASSPQVLTDTQYF.

The chain links TRBV18 to TRBJ1-4; D gene ambiguous. Trimming removed 5 bases at V and 2 bases at J, with 18 bases between. Germline lookup yields CDR1 KGHSH and CDR2 LQKENI. This CDR3 has 17 amino acids. CDR3 DNA: TGTGCCAGCTCAACATTAACAGACCTAGGGACTAATGAAAAACTGTTTTTT. It yields the protein CASSTLTDLGTNEKLFF.

The rearrangement joins TRBV18 to TRBJ1-5; a weak D match, TRBD1 (5 bases). Trimming removed 4 bases from V and 3 bases from J, with 10 bases in between. There are 14 residues in the CDR3. The V gene's germline CDR1 is KGHSH and CDR2 LQKENI. CDR3 bases: TGTGCCAGCTCACTTCAGGACACCAATCAGCCCCAGCATTTT. Its protein product is CASSLQDTNQPQHF. The variable domain in full, with the rest retrieved from reference TRBV18 and TRBJ1-5, is NAGVMQNPRHLVRRRGQEARLRCSPMKGHSHVYWYRQLPEEGLKFMVYLQKENIIDESGMPKERFSAEFPKEGPSILRIQQVVRGDSAAYFCASSLQDTNQPQHFGDGTRLSIL.

This clone came up a few times. The chain links TRBV6-8 to TRBJ2-5; D gene ambiguous. The CDR3 is 12 residues long. Germline loops: CDR1 MNHGY, CDR2 SAAAGT. V was cut by 8 bases and J by 7 bases, with 14 bases left in between. CDR3: CASEGLAVTQYF. The CDR3 nucleotides are TGTGCCAGCGAAGGCCTGGCTGTGACCCAGTACTTC.

This chain connects TRBV19 to TRBJ1-5; D remains ambiguous. The CDR3 loop spans 15 amino acids. V was shortened by 7 bases and J by 4 bases, with 17 bases between the two germline ends. Germline V gene sequence: CDR1 LNHDA, CDR2 SQIVND (reference sequence). DNA for the CDR3: TGTGCCAGTACCTGGCAGATAATTGGGAATCAGCCCCAGCATTTT. It codes for CASTWQIIGNQPQHF.

This clone was seen a single time. The chain employs TRBV5-1 and TRBJ2-6; D is unclear. This CDR3 is 14 amino acids long. V lost 0 bases to trimming and J lost 1 base, with 2 bases between them. Looked up from germline, CDR1 is SGHRS and CDR2 is YFSETQ. The CDR3, as DNA: TGCGCCAGCAGCTTGGGGTCTGGGGCCAACGTCCTGACTTTC. Translating it yields CASSLGSGANVLTF.

The V gene is TRBV19, the J gene TRBJ2-1, with TRBD1 matching over 7 bases. CDR3 length: 13 amino acids. The V and J ends lost 5 bases and 11 bases, in that order; junction bases with no gene match: 9. Germline CDR1 and CDR2: LNHDA and SQIVND (reference sequence). This chain's CDR3 is CASSPGTATKQFF. The CDR3 region has the DNA TGTGCCAGTAGTCCCGGGACAGCCACTAAGCAGTTCTTC.

This clone was detected a few times. The chain has TRBV11-3 and TRBJ2-1, with 8 bases identical to TRBD2. Germline V gives CDR1 SGHNT, CDR2 YENEEA. CDR3 length: 16 amino acids. V lost 8 bases to trimming and J lost 8 bases; unmatched junction nucleotides: 17. In DNA form, the CDR3 reads TGTGCCAGCGACCCCTCGGGAAGCGGGAGCAAGTATGAGCAGTTCTTC. As protein: CASDPSGSGSKYEQFF.

This clone was observed many times. This chain links TRBV6-8 with TRBJ2-3; TRBD2 agrees at 14 bases. There are 18 residues in the CDR3. V lost 0 bases and J lost 1; bases outside the gene matches: 3. Germline loops: CDR1 MNHGY, CDR2 SAAAGT. CDR3 sequence: CASSYSKGLAGGTDTQYF. The CDR3 DNA reads TGTGCCAGCAGTTACTCGAAGGGACTAGCGGGGGGCACAGATACGCAGTATTTT.

There are a few counts of this clone. The genes are TRBV19 and TRBJ1-3; D is uncertain. CDR1 and CDR2 from the germline V gene are LNHDA and SQIVND (reference sequence). V was shortened by 5 bases and J by 4 bases, with 15 bases between the two germline ends. The CDR3 spans 15 residues. CDR3 sequence: CASSPTPAGGNTIYF. CDR3 nucleotides: TGTGCCAGTAGTCCTACACCAGCCGGCGGAAACACCATATATTTT. The variable domain in full, with the rest retrieved from reference TRBV19 and TRBJ1-3, is DGGITQSPKYLFRKEGQNVTLSCEQNLNHDAMYWYRQDPGQGLRLIYYSQIVNDFQKGDIAEGYSVSREKKESFPLTVTSAQKNPTAFYLCASSPTPAGGNTIYFGEGSWLTVV.

Only one count was recorded for this clone. The gene calls are TRBV25-1 and TRBJ2-4; D not certain. Germline V gene data show CDR1 as MGHDK and CDR2 as SYGVNS. V dropped 5 bases and J dropped 8 bases, with 13 bases sitting between them. The CDR3 is made up of 13 amino acids. The CDR3 region is CASSPQGFDIQYF. The DNA for the CDR3 is TGTGCCAGCAGTCCCCAAGGGTTTGACATTCAGTACTTC.

This sequence joins TRBV19 and TRBJ2-7, with D possibly matching TRBD1 (6 bases). Between the trimmed V and J ends, which lost 4 bases and 7 bases, there was a span of 14 bases. Germline V gene data show CDR1 as LNHDA and CDR2 as SQIVND (reference sequence). There are 13 residues in the CDR3. CDR3 nucleotide sequence: TGTGCCAGTAGTAGTCAGGGGCCGGTGGAGCAGTACTTC. Translated, it gives CASSSQGPVEQYF.

The table lists this clone with a few counts. DNA of the CDR3: TGTGCCAGCAGTTCTAACACTGAAGCTTTCTTT. It codes for CASSSNTEAFF. The chain employs TRBV6-7 and TRBJ1-1; D not certain. TRBV6-7 is treated as an ORF (open reading frame) with a function not yet certain. Trimming took off 4 bases at V and 2 bases at J, with 2 bases between the two ends. This CDR3 has 11 amino acids.

This clone was found once. The rearrangement uses TRBV25-1 and TRBJ2-1, with 12 bases fitting TRBD2. CDR3 length: 17 residues. J gave up 8 bases and V 2 bases, and 10 bases lay outside the gene matches. Germline V gives CDR1 MGHDK, CDR2 SYGVNS. Here the CDR3 DNA reads TGTGCCAGCAGTGAAACTAGCGGGAGGACGGGGTCTGATGAGCAGTTCTTC. Translating it yields CASSETSGRTGSDEQFF.

This clone was seen many times. The chain uses TRBV6-8 and TRBJ2-5, with TRBD2 matching over 8 bases. The CDR3 has 15 amino acids. CDR1 and CDR2 (germline): MNHGY, SAAAGT. Unmatched junction bases numbered 10, after V lost 6 bases and J lost 4 bases. The CDR3 loop is CASSTPGLVGETQYF. The CDR3 DNA reads as TGTGCCAGCAGCACGCCGGGACTAGTAGGAGAGACCCAGTACTTC.

The rearrangement joins TRBV7-6 to TRBJ2-1; D may be TRBD1 (6 bases). The V gene lost 6 bases and the J gene lost 10 bases, with 19 bases spanning the gap. The CDR3 contains 14 residues. CDR1 is SGHVS and CDR2 is FNYEAQ in the germline V gene. The CDR3 nucleotides are TGTGCCAGCAGTTCAACAACAGGGTTCTGGGAGCAGTTCTTC. This gives the protein CASSSTTGFWEQFF.

The rearrangement links TRBV19 to TRBJ2-1, with TRBD1 identical over 8 bases. The trim removed 2 bases at V and 1 base at J, leaving 16 bases unmatched. Germline CDR1 reads LNHDA; CDR2 reads SQIVND (reference sequence). This CDR3 is 20 amino acids long. The CDR3 DNA follows: TGTGCCAGTAGTATATTAGGAGGACAGGGTCTTGGGTCGTCCTACAATGAGCAGTTCTTC. It codes for CASSILGGQGLGSSYNEQFF.

This clone was seen only a few times. The chain is built from TRBV18 and TRBJ1-5, with a possible D match to TRBD1 (5 bases). The CDR3 has 17 amino acids. V gave up 4 bases and J gave up 2 bases, with 18 bases separating them. CDR1 KGHSH and CDR2 LQKENI come from the germline V gene. For the CDR3, the DNA is TGTGCCAGCTCACTGGTGGATGGGGAAGGGGGCAATCAGCCCCAGCATTTT. This sequence encodes CASSLVDGEGGNQPQHF. The variable domain in full, with the rest retrieved from reference TRBV18 and TRBJ1-5, is NAGVMQNPRHLVRRRGQEARLRCSPMKGHSHVYWYRQLPEEGLKFMVYLQKENIIDESGMPKERFSAEFPKEGPSILRIQQVVRGDSAAYFCASSLVDGEGGNQPQHFGDGTRLSIL.

The chain recombines TRBV5-1 with TRBJ1-1; the match to TRBD1 covers 7 bases. CDR3 length: 14 amino acids. V was clipped by 4 bases and J by 0 bases; unmatched bases: 3. Per germline, CDR1 SGHRS and CDR2 YFSETQ. CDR3 bases: TGCGCCAGCAGCGTAGGGACAGTGAACACTGAAGCTTTCTTT. The encoded protein is CASSVGTVNTEAFF.

The gene calls are TRBV2 and TRBJ2-3, with D perhaps TRBD1 (7 bases). CDR3 length equals 12 residues. Germline CDR1 SNHLY, CDR2 FYNNEI. Trimming pared 6 bases from V and 6 bases from J, leaving 10 bases between. CDR3: CASSAGGDTQYF. The CDR3 DNA follows: TGTGCCAGCAGCGCAGGGGGGGATACGCAGTATTTT.

This clone was seen only a few times. V gene TRBV11-3 combines with J gene TRBJ1-6; D is unresolved. The CDR3 is 16 residues long. CDR1 is SGHNT and CDR2 is YENEEA in the germline V gene. Trimming stripped 2 bases from V and 0 bases from J, with 8 bases between. CDR3 nucleotide sequence: TGTGCCAGCAGCTTACGGGGAAGCTCCTATAATTCACCCCTCCACTTT. It is translated as CASSLRGSSYNSPLHF.